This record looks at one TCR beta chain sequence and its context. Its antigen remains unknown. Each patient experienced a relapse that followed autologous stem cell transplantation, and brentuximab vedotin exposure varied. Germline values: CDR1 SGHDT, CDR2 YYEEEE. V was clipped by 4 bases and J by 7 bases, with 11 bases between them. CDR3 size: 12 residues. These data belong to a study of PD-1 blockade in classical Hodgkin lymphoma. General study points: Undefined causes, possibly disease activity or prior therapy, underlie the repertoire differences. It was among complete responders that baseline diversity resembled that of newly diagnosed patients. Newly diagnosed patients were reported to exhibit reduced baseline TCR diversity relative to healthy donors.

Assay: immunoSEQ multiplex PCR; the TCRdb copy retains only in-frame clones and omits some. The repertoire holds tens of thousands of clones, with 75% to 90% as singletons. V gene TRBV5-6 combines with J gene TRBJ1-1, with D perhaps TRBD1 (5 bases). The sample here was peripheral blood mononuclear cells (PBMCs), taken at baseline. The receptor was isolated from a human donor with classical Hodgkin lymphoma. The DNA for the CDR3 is TGTGCCAGCAGCCTTGGGACGGGTGAAGCTTTCTTT. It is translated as CASSLGTGEAFF.